This T cell receptor (beta chain) was profiled in a study of T cells in Graves' hyperthyroidism and ophthalmopathy. Study-wide context: Sampling of peripheral blood happened at initial diagnosis, prior to any treatment.

What was amplified from RNA transcripts were TCR beta CDR3 regions. HTBI primers were employed in a first-round RT-PCR of the TCR CDR3. TCRdb passed the multiplex PCR reads through MiXCR, listing each CDR3 protein once. The sample includes 200,000 to 300,000 distinct CDR3 sequences, about a sixth seen only once; the top ten take around 28%. Disease duration was under 3 months in the ophthalmopathy patients, who also had a Clinical Activity Score of at least 3 and a NOSPECS grade of at least 4. With V trimmed by 4 bases and J by 6 bases, 9 bases remained unmatched. There are 15 residues in the CDR3. Germline V gene data show CDR1 as LGHNA and CDR2 as YNFKEQ. This clonotype has a handful of counts. Its antigen is unidentified. Study-wide results and limits: In the analysis, a 13 V-J model separated ophthalmopathy from stable hyperthyroidism. Model predictions of ophthalmopathy came a median around 6.5 months before onset.

Input material: blood. The clonotype was recovered from a woman younger than 30 with Graves' ophthalmopathy. The chain employs TRBV4-2 and TRBJ1-3; 7 nucleotides agree with TRBD1. Written as DNA, the CDR3 is TGTGCCAGCAGCCGCGTGGGACAGTCGGTAAACACCATATATTTT. Amino acids: CASSRVGQSVNTIYF.